What follows are 20 T cell receptor beta chains derived from one specimen sequenced in a study of early T cells in non-severe SARS-CoV-2 infection. TCRdb analysed the 5' RACE reads with MiXCR anew, one entry per CDR3 protein. The sample contains about 94,000 distinct CDR3 sequences, about 13% of which appear only once. Sequencing was performed on whole blood. All receptors derive from an adult who was a healthcare worker with PCR-confirmed SARS-CoV-2 infection or an uninfected control (not recorded which).

This clonotype was seen repeatedly, ten times or more. The chain has TRBV4-3 and TRBJ2-7, with D perhaps matching TRBD1 or TRBD2 (5 bases each). CDR1 is LGHNA and CDR2 is YSLEER in the germline V gene. V lost 0 bases to trimming and J lost 2 bases, with 14 bases between them. There are 16 residues in the CDR3. This CDR3 is CASSQDRGSGTYEQYF. The DNA of the CDR3 is TGCGCCAGCAGCCAAGATAGGGGCAGCGGTACCTACGAGCAGTACTTC.

As to this clonotype: A junction boundary mismatches the germline segment, possibly from a read error. The V call is TRBV7-9, the J call TRBJ2-7; no firm D call. CDR1 is SEHNR and CDR2 is FQNEAQ in the germline V gene (reference sequence). The CDR3 covers 14 residues. CDR3 DNA: TGTGCCAGCAGCCGAACTCCAGACTCCGAAATGAAGCACTTC. Translation: CASSRTPDSEMKHF.

This chain links TRBV5-6 with TRBJ1-3; the D is unclear. This CDR3 comprises 17 residues. Trimming cost V 4 bases and J 0 bases, with 17 bases left between them. Germline CDR1 and CDR2: SGHDT and YYEEEE. The DNA of the CDR3 is TGTGCCAGCAGCAGACGGACGGAGAGGAACTCTGGAAACACCATATATTTT. As protein: CASSRRTERNSGNTIYF.

The rearrangement joins TRBV27 to TRBJ1-4; D remains ambiguous. The V end was cut by 6 bases, the J end by 8 bases, with 16 bases between. The CDR3 covers 14 residues. CDR1 is MNHEY and CDR2 is SMNVEV in the germline V gene (reference sequence). The CDR3 nucleotides read TGTGCCAGCAGCACCGGCCTTAAGTCGGAAAAACTGTTTTTT. This translates into CASSTGLKSEKLFF. The entire variable domain, with the rest obtained from reference TRBV27 and TRBJ1-4, is as follows: EAQVTQNPRYLITVTGKKLTVTCSQNMNHEYMSWYRQDPGLGLRQIYYSMNVEVTDKGDVPEGYKVSRKEKRNFPLILESPSPNQTSLYFCASSTGLKSEKLFFGSGTQLSVL.

Only a few counts were recorded for this clonotype. The rearrangement joins TRBV4-3 to TRBJ2-1; 12 bases match TRBD2. CDR1 and CDR2 from the germline V gene are LGHNA and YSLEER. The trim removed 3 bases at V and 6 bases at J, leaving 9 bases unmatched. The length of the CDR3 is 17 residues. The CDR3 sequence: CASSQRPGTSGFNEQFF. The CDR3 region has the DNA TGCGCCAGCAGCCAGAGGCCGGGGACTAGCGGGTTCAATGAGCAGTTCTTC.

This clonotype was counted between two and nine times. The rearrangement uses TRBV6-2 or TRBV6-3 and TRBJ2-2; 9 bases are shared with TRBD1. V lost 8 bases to trimming and J lost 5 bases; unmatched junction nucleotides: 15. Per germline, CDR1 MNHEY and CDR2 SVGEGT. CDR3 length equals 17 residues. Here the CDR3 reads CASRRTPTGGSTGELFF. Here the CDR3 DNA reads TGTGCCAGCCGGAGGACACCGACAGGGGGGAGTACCGGGGAGCTGTTTTTT.

This clonotype was picked up many times. A junction boundary mismatches the germline segment, possibly from a read error. This chain uses TRBV7-7 with TRBJ2-3; 7 bases match TRBD2. CDR1 and CDR2 (germline): SSHAT, FNYEAQ (reference sequence). The CDR3 extends over 15 amino acids. The CDR3 loop reads CASSLSGVPTDTQYF. CDR3 DNA sequence: TGTGCTAGCAGCTTGAGCGGGGTCCCCACAGATACGCAGTATTTT. Combining the CDR3 with reference TRBV7-7 and TRBJ2-3 gives the whole variable domain GAGVSQSPRYKVTKRGQDVTLRCDPISSHATLYWYQQALGQGPEFLTYFNYEAQPDKSGLPSDRFSAERPEGSISTLTIQRTEQRDSAMYRCASSLSGVPTDTQYFGPGTRLTVL.

This clonotype was detected many times. The chain has TRBV11-2 and TRBJ1-1, with 7 nucleotides matching TRBD1. The trim removed 0 bases at V and 3 bases at J, leaving 4 bases unmatched. From germline, CDR1 is SGHAT and CDR2 FQNNGV. CDR3 length: 15 residues. The CDR3 protein is CASSLEAGGYTEAFF. CDR3 coding DNA: TGTGCCAGCAGCTTAGAGGCAGGGGGTTACACTGAAGCTTTCTTT.

The rearrangement links TRBV9 to TRBJ2-2; D unresolved. The germline V gene has CDR1 SGDLS and CDR2 YYNGEE. Deletions cut 0 bases from V and 0 bases from J, with 3 bases between. The CDR3 consists of 14 residues. As DNA, the CDR3 is TGTGCCAGCAGCGTAGAGTCGAACACCGGGGAGCTGTTTTTT. Protein: CASSVESNTGELFF.

This clonotype was seen once. The gene calls are TRBV27 and TRBJ2-5, with D unresolved. The germline CDR1 and CDR2 sequences are MNHEY and SMNVEV (reference sequence). Trimming removed 5 bases at V and 7 bases at J, with 14 bases between. The CDR3 consists of 13 residues. CDR3 loop: CASSLLEYGTQYF. CDR3 nucleotide sequence: TGTGCCAGCAGTCTTCTAGAATACGGGACCCAGTACTTC.

This clonotype occurred a few times. The chain has TRBV7-2 and TRBJ2-1, with 9 bases lining up with TRBD1. CDR1 is SGHTA, CDR2 FQGNSA, per germline. This CDR3 region has 16 residues. The V gene end was trimmed by 5 bases and the J gene end by 8 bases; junction bases not matched to a gene: 13. The chain's CDR3 is CASSPVGTGSSHEQFF. DNA of the CDR3: TGTGCCAGCAGCCCCGTGGGGACAGGGTCGTCTCATGAGCAGTTCTTC.

The chain has TRBV6-6 and TRBJ1-1; possibly TRBD1 for D (5 bases). Germline V gene sequence: CDR1 MNHNY, CDR2 SVGAGI (reference sequence). Trimming pared 0 bases from V and 1 base from J, leaving 9 bases between. This CDR3 spans 15 amino acids. CDR3 protein: CASSYSNQGNTEAFF. For the CDR3, the DNA is TGTGCCAGCAGTTACTCGAACCAGGGGAACACTGAAGCTTTCTTT.

J is TRBJ2-1 and V is TRBV3-1; D is unclear. Germline-derived CDR1 and CDR2 are LGHDT and YNNKEL (reference sequence). The CDR3 extends over 15 amino acids. V gave up 1 base and J gave up 0 bases, with 7 bases separating them. The DNA for the CDR3 is TGTGCCAGCAGCCAAGCGGTCAGCTCCTACAATGAGCAGTTCTTC. It yields the protein CASSQAVSSYNEQFF.

This clonotype was detected many times. V and J are TRBV7-9 and TRBJ1-1; D gene uncertain. The CDR3 is made up of 13 amino acids. The V end was cut by 0 bases, the J end by 2 bases, with 4 bases between. Germline V gives CDR1 SEHNR, CDR2 FQNEAQ (reference sequence). The CDR3 region has the DNA TGTGCCAGCAGCTTAGCTCTAAACACTGAAGCTTTCTTT. It is translated as CASSLALNTEAFF.

This clonotype came up a few times. V usage is TRBV21-1 and J usage is TRBJ1-2; TRBD1, the table's D call, was not compared with the DNA. TRBV21-1 is designated a pseudogene. The CDR3 runs to 15 residues. The CDR3 bases are TGTGCCAGCAGCAATATTATTCCAGGGGCTCACGGCTACACCTTC. This translates into CASSNIIPGAHGYTF.

This clonotype occurred many times. The rearrangement uses TRBV20-1 and TRBJ2-2; D might be TRBD1 (6 bases). V lost 2 bases and J lost 4, with 14 bases in between. CDR1 DFQATT and CDR2 SNEGSKA come from the germline V gene (reference sequence). This CDR3 is built from 15 residues. DNA of the CDR3: TGCAGTGCTAGACCGGGACAAGTGTCCACCGGGGAGCTGTTTTTT. It specifies CSARPGQVSTGELFF.

The J gene is TRBJ1-5, the V gene TRBV4-1, with a weak D call TRBD1 (5 bases). V dropped 4 bases and J dropped 2 bases, with 15 bases sitting between them. The length of the CDR3 is 16 residues. The germline V gene has CDR1 MGHRA and CDR2 YSYEKL. The CDR3, as DNA: TGCGCCAGCAGCCCTCATCAGGGCTCTGGCAATCAGCCCCAGCATTTT. Its protein is CASSPHQGSGNQPQHF.

This clonotype was detected ten times or more. The V gene is TRBV20-1, the J gene TRBJ2-2; 8 bases are a match to TRBD2. Germline assignment: CDR1 DFQATT and CDR2 SNEGSKA (reference sequence). This CDR3 contains 16 residues. Trimming took 0 bases from V and 5 from J; bases not matched to a gene: 8. The CDR3, as DNA: TGCAGTGCTAGAGATTCCGGGGGGGCCCGGACCGGGGAGCTGTTTTTT. Amino acid sequence: CSARDSGGARTGELFF.

The chain recombines TRBV6-6 with TRBJ2-6; D remains unclear. The germline CDR1 and CDR2 sequences are MNHNY and SVGAGI (reference sequence). CDR3 length equals 15 residues. Trimming left V 5 bases short and J 7 bases short, with 15 bases between. The DNA for the CDR3 is TGTGCCAGCAGTCCCGCACCGGAGAAAGCCAACGTCCTGACTTTC. Translating it yields CASSPAPEKANVLTF.

This clonotype was counted between two and nine times. The V and J genes are TRBV10-3 and TRBJ2-1; 15 bases fit TRBD2. CDR3 length: 17 residues. Germline V lookup: CDR1 ENHRY, CDR2 SYGVKD. The V and J ends lost 2 bases and 7 bases, in that order; junction bases with no gene match: 6. The CDR3 loop reads CAISEGTSGGLRNEQFF. CDR3 DNA: TGTGCCATCAGTGAGGGGACTAGCGGGGGGTTGAGAAATGAGCAGTTCTTC.